This TCR beta chain emerged from a study of T cells in Graves' hyperthyroidism and ophthalmopathy. The ends lost 4 bases at V and 0 bases at J; junction bases unmatched: 3. The CDR3 runs to 15 residues. Researchers took RNA transcripts and amplified the TCR beta CDR3 regions from them. The HTBI primer set was used in a first-round RT-PCR of the TCR CDR3. TCRdb re-derived calls from the multiplex PCR reads in MiXCR, one entry per CDR3 protein. The repertoire holds about 530,000 distinct CDR3 sequences, with approximately 17% as singletons. This clonotype was picked up many times. Sequencing used blood. The chain has TRBV12-3 or TRBV12-4 and TRBJ2-1; 7 bases are a match to TRBD1. This clonotype originated in a woman younger than 35 with Graves' ophthalmopathy. CDR3 DNA: TGTGCCAGCAGTTCCTCAGGGGGCTCCTACAATGAGCAGTTCTTC. It specifies CASSSSGGSYNEQFF.